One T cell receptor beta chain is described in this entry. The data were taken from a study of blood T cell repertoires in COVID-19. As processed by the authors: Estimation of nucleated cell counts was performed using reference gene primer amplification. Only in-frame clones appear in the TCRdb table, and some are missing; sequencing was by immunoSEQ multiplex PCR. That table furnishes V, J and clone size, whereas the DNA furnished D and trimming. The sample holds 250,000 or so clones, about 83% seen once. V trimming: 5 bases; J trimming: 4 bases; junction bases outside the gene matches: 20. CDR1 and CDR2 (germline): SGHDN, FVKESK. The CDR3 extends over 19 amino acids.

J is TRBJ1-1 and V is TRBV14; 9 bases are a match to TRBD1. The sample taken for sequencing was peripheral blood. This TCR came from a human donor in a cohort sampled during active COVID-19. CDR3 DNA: TGTGCCAGCAGCGGACGAACAGGGGGCCCTAGTTCTCGGGGCACTGAAGCTTTCTTT. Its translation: CASSGRTGGPSSRGTEAFF. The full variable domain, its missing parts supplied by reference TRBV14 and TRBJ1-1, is EAGVTQFPSHSVIEKGQTVTLRCDPISGHDNLYWYRRVMGKEIKFLLHFVKESKQDESGMPNNRFLAERTGGTYSTLKVQPAELEDSGVYFCASSGRTGGPSSRGTEAFFGQGTRLTVV.